This is a list of T cell receptor beta chains from one sample in a study of T cell changes during pregnancy in multiple sclerosis. Only in-frame clones appear in the TCRdb table, and some are missing; sequencing was by immunoSEQ multiplex PCR. The sample records 55,000 to 70,000 clones, about 93% being singletons. This specimen was CD4+ T cells from peripheral blood mononuclear cells, taken before pregnancy. These receptors were obtained from a female donor with multiple sclerosis, enrolled in a pregnancy study. Each CDR3 is given with its conserved first and last residue. Each record gives: V gene, clone size, D gene, J gene, CDR3 DNA, CDR3 protein. D genes are given only for firm matches. The size field is filled for only some rows; it gives once, few, many or a size class.

>TRBV6-5|-|TRBD2|TRBJ2-7
TGTGCCAGCACTAGCGGGAGCGCGGGCGAGCAGTACTTC
CASTSGSAGEQYF
>TRBV29-1|once|-|TRBJ2-1
TGCAGCGTTGATAATGCGGGTAATGAGCAGTTCTTC
CSVDNAGNEQFF
>TRBV7-9|-|TRBD1|TRBJ2-7
TGTGCCAGCAGCTCTATCTCCGGGACAGGGTTCGAGCAGTACTTC
CASSSISGTGFEQYF
>TRBV7-2|-|-|TRBJ2-3
TGTGCCAGCAGCTCCATAGCGGCCGCGGGTACGCAGTATTTT
CASSSIAAAGTQYF
>TRBV5-4|-|TRBD2|TRBJ2-1
TGTGCCAGCAGCTTCAAGGCTAGCGGGAGGGGTTTGGATGAGCAGTTCTTC
CASSFKASGRGLDEQFF
>TRBV27|-|TRBD2|TRBJ2-3
TGTGCCAGCAGACGGCGGGAGACGGTTTCAGATACGCAGTATTTT
CASRRRETVSDTQYF
>TRBV5-6|-|-|TRBJ1-5
TGTGCCAGCAGCTTGGGGGGGGGCAGAATCAATCAGCCCCAGCATTTT
CASSLGGGRINQPQHF
>TRBV6-6|-|TRBD2|TRBJ2-7
TGTGCCAGCAGTTCCGTGACTAGCGGGAGCTACGAGCAGTACTTC
CASSSVTSGSYEQYF
>TRBV4-1|-|-|TRBJ2-7
TGCGCCAGCAGCCCCAACCAGGGTTCCTACGAGCAGTACTTC
CASSPNQGSYEQYF
>TRBV28|-|-|TRBJ1-4
TGTGCCAGCAGTTTGGGGGGAGCGGCTAATGAAAAACTGTTTTTT
CASSLGGAANEKLFF
>TRBV18|-|TRBD1|TRBJ2-6
TGTGCCAGCTCACGGACAGGGGTCTACGATTCCTCTGGGGCCAACGTCCTGACTTTC
CASSRTGVYDSSGANVLTF
>TRBV28|-|-|TRBJ1-2
TGTGCCAGCAGTTTGGCGGAGGAATACTATGGCTACACCTTC
CASSLAEEYYGYTF
>TRBV29-1|-|TRBD2|TRBJ2-1
TGCAGCGTTGAAGTCCTAGCGGGAGGGCGGAATGAGCAGTTCTTC
CSVEVLAGGRNEQFF
>TRBV6-6|-|TRBD2|TRBJ2-7
TGTGCCAGCAGCCCGGGACTAGCGGGAGTGGAGCAGTACTTC
CASSPGLAGVEQYF
>TRBV27|-|TRBD1|TRBJ2-1
TGTGCCAGCAGTTCAGAGACCGGGACAGGGTTAGGTGAGCAGTTCTTC
CASSSETGTGLGEQFF
>TRBV9|-|-|TRBJ1-1
TGTGCCAGCAGCGTGGGCAGCTTGGGTCATAATGAAGCTTTCTTT
CASSVGSLGHNEAFF
>TRBV7-3|-|-|TRBJ2-7
TGTGCCAGCAGCTTGGAGGGCAGGTCCTACGAGCAGTACTTC
CASSLEGRSYEQYF
>TRBV5-4|-|-|TRBJ2-7
TGTGCCAGCAGCTTGGAGGGAGGCTCCTACGAGCAGTACTTC
CASSLEGGSYEQYF
>TRBV18|-|-|TRBJ1-1
TGTGCCAGCTCACCTTTGCAGGGTGGGATGAACACTGAAGCTTTCTTT
CASSPLQGGMNTEAFF
>TRBV19|-|TRBD2|TRBJ2-2
TGTGCCAGTAGTTTCAGCGGGAGGGTTACCGGGGAGCTGTTTTTT
CASSFSGRVTGELFF
>TRBV18|-|-|TRBJ2-5
TGTGCCAGCTCACTAAGACAGAGAGAGACCCAGTACTTC
CASSLRQRETQYF
>TRBV2|-|TRBD1|TRBJ1-2
TGTGCCAGCAGACAGGGGGCTCTTAACTATGGCTACACCTTC
CASRQGALNYGYTF
>TRBV5-1|-|-|TRBJ1-2
TGCGCCAGCAGCTCGGACATTCCCCATGGCTACACCTTC
CASSSDIPHGYTF
>TRBV10-3|-|-|TRBJ2-3
TGTGCCATCAGTGTCCTTGGAGGGGACGGAGATACGCAGTATTTT
CAISVLGGDGDTQYF
>TRBV28|once|-|TRBJ1-2
TGTGCCAGCAGGGAGTTCGGGGTAATGATTGGCTACACCTTC
CASREFGVMIGYTF
>TRBV5-1|-|TRBD1|TRBJ2-5
TGCGCCAGCAGGGGGACAGAACTTATGACCCCCCAAGAGACCCGGTACTTC
CASRGTELMTPQETRYF
>TRBV7-3|-|-|TRBJ2-3
TGTGCCAGCAGCACGGGGGGCGCAAGCATTACGCAGTATTTT
CASSTGGASITQYF
>TRBV5-1|-|-|TRBJ2-1
TGCGCCAGCAGCCTGCGAAATGAGCAGTTCTTC
CASSLRNEQFF
>TRBV19|-|TRBD1|TRBJ1-2
TGTGCCAGTAGTATACCGGACAGGTCTGGCTATGGCTACACCTTC
CASSIPDRSGYGYTF
>TRBV4-3|-|TRBD1|TRBJ1-2
TGCGCCAGCAGCCAAGATTTGGCGGGACAGGGTGGAAGCTATGGCGACACCTTC
CASSQDLAGQGGSYGDTF
>TRBV30|-|TRBD2|TRBJ2-1
TGTGCCTGGACGCCGAACATAGGTAGCGGGAGGGCCCTTCGCAATGAGCAGTTCTTC
CAWTPNIGSGRALRNEQFF
>TRBV7-2|-|-|TRBJ2-7
TGTGCCAGCAGCTTAGTCCGGCAGGGTTACGAGCAGTACTTC
CASSLVRQGYEQYF
>TRBV4-3|-|-|TRBJ2-2
TGCGCCAGCAGCCAAGGATCCGGGGTAGACACCGGGGAGCTGTTTTTT
CASSQGSGVDTGELFF
>TRBV4-3|once|-|TRBJ1-2
TGCGCCAGCAGCCAAGGTGTAGGGGCTTCTGGCTACACCTTC
CASSQGVGASGYTF
>TRBV28|-|-|TRBJ2-7
TGTGCCAGCAGTTTACGGCAGGCCTCCTACGAGCAGTACTTC
CASSLRQASYEQYF
>TRBV15|-|-|TRBJ1-1
TGTGCCACCAGCAGAGCGTCTGGGGGGAGGGTGAACACTGAAGCTTTCTTT
CATSRASGGRVNTEAFF
>TRBV6-4|-|TRBD1|TRBJ2-7
TGTGCCAGGTATACTCCCGGGACAGGGGGCTACGAGCAGTACTTC
CARYTPGTGGYEQYF
>TRBV13|-|TRBD2|TRBJ2-3
TGTGCCAGCAGCTTCCTTAGCGGGAGTACGCAGTATTTT
CASSFLSGSTQYF
>TRBV11-3|-|-|TRBJ2-3
TGTGCCAGCAGAGGGGGGGGTCGCAGGAAGGGGGCAGATACGCAGTATTTT
CASRGGGRRKGADTQYF
>TRBV19|-|TRBD1|TRBJ2-5
TGTGCCAGTAGGACAGGGGCCCTCGGGGAGTTGTACTTC
CASRTGALGELYF
>TRBV5-1|-|TRBD2|TRBJ2-1
TGCGCCAGCCAAACTAGCGGGAGCCCCAATGAGCAGTTCTTC
CASQTSGSPNEQFF
>TRBV7-6|once|TRBD2|TRBJ2-3
TGTGCCAGCAGCTTAGGAGCTAGCGGCTACACAGATACGCAGTATTTT
CASSLGASGYTDTQYF
>TRBV7-9|-|TRBD2|TRBJ2-1
TGTGCCAGCAGCCCCTGGCAAATGACTAGCGGGACTCCAGTTGAGCAGTTCTTC
CASSPWQMTSGTPVEQFF
>TRBV6-5|-|-|TRBJ1-6
TGTGCCAGCAGTTACTTTATCGGGTCACCCCTCCACTTT
CASSYFIGSPLHF
>TRBV5-8|-|TRBD1|TRBJ2-1
TGTGCCAGCAGCTCGGGACAGGGCTTGTACAATGAGCAGTTCTTC
CASSSGQGLYNEQFF
>TRBV7-9|few|TRBD2|TRBJ2-7
TGTGCCAGCAGCTCCCGGACTAGCGGCGACGAGCAGTACTTC
CASSSRTSGDEQYF
>TRBV19|-|TRBD1|TRBJ1-5
TGTGCCAGTAGGATGGACAGGGGGAGTAACCAGCCCCAGCATTTT
CASRMDRGSNQPQHF
>TRBV11-3|-|-|TRBJ2-3
TGTGCCAGCAGCCGCGGCTACGGGGGAATAGATACGCAGTATTTT
CASSRGYGGIDTQYF
>TRBV27|-|TRBD1|TRBJ2-4
TGTGCCAGCAGACTAGGCGACAGGGAAGGTGGCATTCAGTACTTC
CASRLGDREGGIQYF
>TRBV29-1|-|-|TRBJ2-5
TGCAGCGTTGAAACGGGCAGGGAAACGGACCAGTACTTC
CSVETGRETDQYF
>TRBV28|-|-|TRBJ1-3
TGTGCCACCTCTACCTCTGGAAACACCATATATTTT
CATSTSGNTIYF
>TRBV10-3|-|-|TRBJ1-1
TGTGCCATCCAGAATCGGAACACTGAAGCTTTCTTT
CAIQNRNTEAFF
>TRBV27|few|-|TRBJ1-1
TGTGCCAGCAGTTTATCGGCAGTAATGAACACTGAAGCTTTCTTT
CASSLSAVMNTEAFF
>TRBV11-2|-|-|TRBJ2-4
TGTGCCAGCAGCCCACTCGCTCAGCGGAACATTCAGTACTTC
CASSPLAQRNIQYF
>TRBV28|once|TRBD1|TRBJ1-5
TGTGCCAGCAGTACTCGGCAGGGGGCAGCTCAGCCCCAGCATTTT
CASSTRQGAAQPQHF